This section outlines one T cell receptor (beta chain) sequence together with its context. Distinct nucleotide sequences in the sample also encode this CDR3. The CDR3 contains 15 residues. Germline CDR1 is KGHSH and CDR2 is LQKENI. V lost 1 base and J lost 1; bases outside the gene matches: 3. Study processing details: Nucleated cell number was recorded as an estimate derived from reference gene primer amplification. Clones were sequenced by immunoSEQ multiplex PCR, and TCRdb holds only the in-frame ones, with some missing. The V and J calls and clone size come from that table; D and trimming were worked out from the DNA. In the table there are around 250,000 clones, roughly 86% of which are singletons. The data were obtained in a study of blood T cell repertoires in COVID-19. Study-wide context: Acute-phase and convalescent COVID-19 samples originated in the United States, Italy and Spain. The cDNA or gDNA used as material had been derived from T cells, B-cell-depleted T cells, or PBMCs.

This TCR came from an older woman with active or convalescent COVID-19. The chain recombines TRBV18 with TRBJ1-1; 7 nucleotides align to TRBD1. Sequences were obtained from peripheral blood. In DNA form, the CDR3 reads TGTGCCAGCTCACCACGACAGGGAGGGAACACTGAAGCTTTCTTT. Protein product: CASSPRQGGNTEAFF.